The clone carrying this TCR beta chain turned up a few times. In TCRdb, the 5' RACE reads were re-called with MiXCR into one record per CDR3 protein. Among about 480,000 distinct CDR3 sequences listed, 13% to 15% were seen once. The CDR3 runs 15 residues. CDR1 and CDR2 (germline): SGHTA, FQGTGA. With 5 bases removed from V and 4 bases from J, the gap between germline ends came to 16 bases. Donors uniformly comprised healthy Caucasians. This sample was included in a study of identical twins. The same data also contributed to another study, on yellow fever vaccine responses in identical twins.

What was sequenced was CD4+ T cells sorted from blood. The sequence was obtained from a woman aged 18 to 35 in good health. This chain connects TRBV7-3 to TRBJ2-3; a weak D match, TRBD2 (5 bases). CDR3 sequence: CASSALGKAADTQYF. CDR3 nucleotide sequence: TGTGCCAGCAGCGCGCTCGGGAAGGCGGCAGATACGCAGTATTTT.